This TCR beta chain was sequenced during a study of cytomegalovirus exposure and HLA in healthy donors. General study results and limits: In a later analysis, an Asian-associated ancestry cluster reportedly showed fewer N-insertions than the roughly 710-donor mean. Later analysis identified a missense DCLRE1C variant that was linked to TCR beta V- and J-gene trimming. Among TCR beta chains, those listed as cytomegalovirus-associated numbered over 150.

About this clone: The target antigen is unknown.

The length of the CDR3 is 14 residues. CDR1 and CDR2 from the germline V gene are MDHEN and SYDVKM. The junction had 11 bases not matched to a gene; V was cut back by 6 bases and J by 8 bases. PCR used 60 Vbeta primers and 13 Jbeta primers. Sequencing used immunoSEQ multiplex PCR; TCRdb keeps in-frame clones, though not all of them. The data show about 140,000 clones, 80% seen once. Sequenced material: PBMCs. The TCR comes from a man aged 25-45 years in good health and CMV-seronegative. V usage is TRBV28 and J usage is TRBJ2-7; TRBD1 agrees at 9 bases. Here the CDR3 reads CASSPGQGHPKQYF. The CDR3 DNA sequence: TGTGCCAGCAGCCCGGGACAGGGACATCCCAAGCAGTACTTC.